The rows below give T cell receptor beta chains drawn from one sample of a study of post-analysis software for immune sequencing data. MiXCR was run by TCRdb on the PCR reads, yielding one entry per CDR3 protein. The top ten hold 12% of the sample, which has about 500,000 distinct CDR3 sequences, roughly 45% seen once. The source material was blood. The receptors derive from a girl under 18 with multiple sclerosis. The conserved cysteine and the conserved F or W are not part of the CDR3 here.

TRBV6-1	TRBJ2-3	ASSEIGPEGDTQY
TRBV6-1	TRBJ2-7	ASSDRDKGYEQY
TRBV7-2	TRBJ1-2	ASSRARRDVNYGYT
TRBV10-3	TRBJ2-7	ATGTSGETYEQY
TRBV20-1	TRBJ2-1	SASGTSGRVYNEQF
TRBV7-9	TRBJ2-1	ASSSRRDHLFNEQF
TRBV20-1	TRBJ2-1	SARGPPLGLAGREQF
TRBV7-2	TRBJ2-7	ASSYYMDSRYEQY
TRBV3-1	TRBJ2-7	TSSQAGTGAHEQY
TRBV7-7	TRBJ2-1	ASSPDRNNEQF
TRBV7-2	TRBJ2-1	ASSALPGNEQF
TRBV7-3	TRBJ2-1	ASSFDYYNEQF
TRBV7-3	TRBJ2-7	ASSLLGTAEGQY
TRBV10-3	TRBJ2-7	AITQEGFGQYEQY
TRBV6-6	TRBJ2-5	ASSSGGETQY
TRBV6-5	TRBJ1-5	ASSSQGSRVQPQH
TRBV5-1	TRBJ2-1	ASKWGPTTRDEQF
TRBV7-2	TRBJ1-4	ASSFPNRKLF
TRBV5-1	TRBJ1-4	ACSLGMPPTNEKLF
TRBV29-1	TRBJ2-7	SVGDGDEQY
TRBV7-2	TRBJ2-7	ASSASRTSGRSYEQY
TRBV29-1	TRBJ2-3	SVEANEGSTSGGDTQY
TRBV28	TRBJ1-1	ASSHQGKAF